Listed here are 11 T cell receptor beta chains from one sample, sequenced in a study of T cells after posttransplantation cyclophosphamide. Here immunoSEQ multiplex PCR was the method, and the copy in TCRdb shows in-frame clones only, minus some. The sample yields around 30,000 clones, 80% to 90% seen once. Sequencing was carried out using PBMCs. The receptor set was obtained from a man aged 45-65 years.

The chain carries TRBV11-3 and TRBJ2-2; D gene uncertain. V was pared by 5 bases and J by 8 bases, with 12 bases between. The germline V gene encodes CDR1 SGHNT and CDR2 YENEEA. The CDR3 covers 13 residues. The CDR3 sequence: CASSLMRRGELFF. The CDR3 bases are TGTGCCAGCAGCCTAATGCGGCGGGGGGAGCTGTTTTTT.

This clone was found a few times. CDR3 DNA: TGTGCCAGCAGCTTCGGGACAGGGGTTTCTGGAAACACCATATATTTT. Translated: CASSFGTGVSGNTIYF. This chain uses TRBV7-9 with TRBJ1-3, with 10 bases fitting TRBD1. The CDR3 runs 16 residues. The V segment lost 3 bases and the J segment 1 base; nucleotides outside the gene matches: 3. Germline lookup yields CDR1 SEHNR and CDR2 FQNEAQ (reference sequence).

This clone was detected a few times. The rearrangement links TRBV15 to TRBJ2-7, with TRBD2 matching over 7 bases. The V gene's germline CDR1 is LNHNV and CDR2 YYDKDF (reference sequence). V was clipped by 0 bases and J by 1 base; unmatched bases: 3. The CDR3 covers 15 residues. The CDR3 region has the DNA TGTGCCACCAGCAGAGATTCGGGGGGATCCTACGAGCAGTACTTC. This encodes CATSRDSGGSYEQYF.

CDR3 sequence: CAVAGTSHHEQYF. CDR3 sequence (DNA): TGTGCCGTCGCGGGGACTAGCCACCACGAGCAGTACTTC. V gene TRBV7-2 combines with J gene TRBJ2-7; TRBD2 agrees at 9 bases. Unmatched junction bases numbered 10, after V lost 11 bases and J lost 5 bases. Germline CDR1 SGHTA, CDR2 FQGNSA. There are 13 residues in the CDR3.

This chain links TRBV5-1 with TRBJ1-1; D gene ambiguous. V dropped 2 bases and J dropped 4 bases, with 12 bases sitting between them. This CDR3 has 14 residues. Germline CDR1 reads SGHRS; CDR2 reads YFSETQ. This chain's CDR3 is CASSLAGIGTEAFF. In DNA, the CDR3 is TGCGCCAGCAGCTTAGCTGGTATTGGCACTGAAGCTTTCTTT.

This clone was found once. Distinct nucleotide sequences in the sample also encode this CDR3. The genes are TRBV7-3 and TRBJ1-6; TRBD1 might be the D (6 bases). Germline CDR1 and CDR2: SGHTA and FQGTGA. This CDR3 is built from 13 residues. The germline V and J ends were trimmed by 5 bases and 13 bases, with 15 bases remaining between them. The CDR3 loop reads CASSTTGNSPLHF. The CDR3 DNA reads as TGTGCCAGCAGCACCACAGGGAACTCCCCCCTCCACTTT. The complete variable domain, with remaining parts taken from reference TRBV7-3 and TRBJ1-6, reads GAGVSQTPSNKVTEKGKYVELRCDPISGHTALYWYRQSLGQGPEFLIYFQGTGAADDSGLPNDRFFAVRPEGSVSTLKIQRTERGDSAVYLCASSTTGNSPLHFGNGTRLTVT.

The chain joins TRBV19 to TRBJ1-2, with 7 bases aligning to TRBD1. With V trimmed by 3 bases and J by 4 bases, 8 bases remained unmatched. CDR1 LNHDA and CDR2 SQIVND come from the germline V gene (reference sequence). The CDR3 contains 15 residues. CDR3 in amino acids: CASSIATGRAYGYTF. In DNA form, the CDR3 reads TGTGCCAGTAGTATCGCGACAGGGAGAGCCTATGGCTACACCTTC.

The chain carries TRBV5-8 and TRBJ2-1; a possible D gene is TRBD2 (6 bases). The V end was cut by 0 bases, the J end by 7 bases, with 14 bases between. This CDR3 region has 15 residues. Looked up from germline, CDR1 is SGHTS and CDR2 is YDEGEE. The CDR3 DNA is TGTGCCAGCAGCTTGGGTTACGGGGGAATGAATGAGCAGTTCTTC. Amino acids: CASSLGYGGMNEQFF.

The V and J genes are TRBV5-4 and TRBJ2-6, with a tentative D call TRBD2 (6 bases). The ends were cut back, 3 bases at V and 3 bases at J, with 13 bases in the middle. CDR3 length equals 16 residues. Germline V gene lookup returns CDR1 SGHNT and CDR2 YYREEE (reference sequence). CDR3 protein: CASSSNRGSGANVLTF. The CDR3 DNA reads TGTGCCAGCAGCTCGAACCGGGGGAGTGGGGCCAACGTCCTGACTTTC. The full variable domain, rest sourced from reference TRBV5-4 and TRBJ2-6, is ETGVTQSPTHLIKTRGQQVTLRCSSQSGHNTVSWYQQALGQGPQFIFQYYREEENGRGNFPPRFSGLQFPNYSSELNVNALELDDSALYLCASSSNRGSGANVLTFGAGSRLTVL.

The CDR3 is CASSLRGGGSGYTF. Here the CDR3 DNA reads TGTGCCAGCAGCTTAAGAGGGGGCGGTAGTGGCTACACCTTC. The chain has TRBV7-9 and TRBJ1-2, with TRBD1 identical over 7 bases. Per the germline V gene, CDR1 is SEHNR and CDR2 is FQNEAQ (reference sequence). The CDR3 has 14 residues. V trimming: 2 bases; J trimming: 7 bases; junction bases outside the gene matches: 7.

The rearrangement links TRBV6-5 to TRBJ2-5; possibly TRBD2 for D (6 bases). The CDR3 consists of 15 residues. Germline lookup yields CDR1 MNHEY and CDR2 SVGAGI. V shed 0 bases and J shed 5 bases, with 13 bases lying between them. This chain's CDR3 is CASSYSRGRRETQYF. The CDR3 DNA sequence: TGTGCCAGCAGTTACTCGCGGGGACGCCGGGAGACCCAGTACTTC.